The sequence of this T cell receptor (beta chain) was determined in a study of Ad26.COV2.S vaccination and SARS-CoV-2 variants. Study at large: Ad26.COV2.S arm of COV1001 included the donor. Ad26.COV2.S shots went into the muscle once or twice, 56 days apart.

This CDR3 is 12 amino acids long. V gave up 5 bases and J gave up 2 bases, with 7 bases separating them. Notes on this clone: The antigen is not known.

Findings of the study overall: While placebo recipients had lower spike-specific TCR breadth, vaccine recipients had more.

Clones were sequenced by immunoSEQ multiplex PCR, and TCRdb holds only the in-frame ones, with some missing. The sample has hundreds of thousands of clones; approximately 90% are singletons. Treatment defined: approximately 18 received Ad26.COV2.S at low or high dose, single or two shots; several received placebo; per-sample allocation not given. On day 63 after the first injection, vaccine and placebo recipients gave samples. This receptor was identified in a person between 18 and 65 years old who received the Ad26.COV2.S COVID-19 vaccine or a placebo. Here the sequenced sample was peripheral blood, taken in a trial of Ad26.COV2.S vaccine versus placebo. This chain links TRBV12-3 or TRBV12-4 with TRBJ2-7; unclear D gene. The CDR3 sequence is CASSTRPYEQYF. In nucleotides, the CDR3 is TGTGCCAGCAGTACCCGGCCCTACGAGCAGTACTTC.